These 19 T cell receptor beta chains were sequenced from one sample in a study of T cells in localized non-small cell lung cancer. This table comes from immunoSEQ multiplex PCR, and its TCRdb copy is limited to in-frame clones, with some not included. The sample includes 2,500 to 3,000 clones, roughly 25% seen only once; the top ten take roughly a sixth. Sequenced here: lung tumor tissue, sampled before any cancer treatment. The receptors come from a male donor aged 60 or over with stage I lung adenocarcinoma.

The CDR3 DNA sequence: TGTGCCAGCAGTGAGAGCGGGAGGGTCCAAGAGCAGTACTTC. This codes for CASSESGRVQEQYF. The rearrangement uses TRBV6-8 and TRBJ2-7, with TRBD2 matching 10 bases. The V and J ends lost 5 bases and 7 bases, in that order; junction bases with no gene match: 8. Germline V gene sequence: CDR1 MNHGY, CDR2 SAAAGT. This CDR3 contains 14 residues.

The CDR3 is CASSPPDLGAYNEQFF. The DNA for the CDR3 is TGTGCCAGCTCACCACCGGATCTCGGAGCCTACAATGAGCAGTTCTTC. J is TRBJ2-1 and V is TRBV18; D is uncertain. This CDR3 region has 16 residues. Germline V gene lookup returns CDR1 KGHSH and CDR2 LQKENI. The V end was cut by 0 bases, the J end by 2 bases, with 11 bases between. Full variable domain (outside the CDR3, taken from reference TRBV18 and TRBJ2-1): NAGVMQNPRHLVRRRGQEARLRCSPMKGHSHVYWYRQLPEEGLKFMVYLQKENIIDESGMPKERFSAEFPKEGPSILRIQQVVRGDSAAYFCASSPPDLGAYNEQFFGPGTRLTVL.

This chain joins TRBV19 and TRBJ1-5, with no clear D. V was shortened by 5 bases and J by 2 bases, with 16 bases between the two germline ends. The CDR3 length is 16 residues. The germline gives CDR1 LNHDA, CDR2 SQIVND (reference sequence). CDR3 nucleotides: TGTGCCAGTAGTGAACCTCGGCGGAGGGGCAATCAGCCCCAGCATTTT. Translating it yields CASSEPRRRGNQPQHF. The full variable domain, rest sourced from reference TRBV19 and TRBJ1-5, is DGGITQSPKYLFRKEGQNVTLSCEQNLNHDAMYWYRQDPGQGLRLIYYSQIVNDFQKGDIAEGYSVSREKKESFPLTVTSAQKNPTAFYLCASSEPRRRGNQPQHFGDGTRLSIL.

The chain links TRBV11-3 to TRBJ1-3; D is undetermined. Trimming removed 1 base at V and 0 bases at J, with 7 bases between. Looked up from germline, CDR1 is SGHNT and CDR2 is YENEEA. CDR3 length: 15 residues. This chain's CDR3 is CASSLGVSSGNTIYF. In DNA form, the CDR3 reads TGTGCCAGCAGCTTAGGGGTCAGCTCTGGAAACACCATATATTTT.

This chain joins TRBV6-8 and TRBJ1-1, with a tentative D call TRBD1 (6 bases). CDR1 MNHGY and CDR2 SAAAGT come from the germline V gene. Trimming stripped 8 bases from V and 10 bases from J, with 20 bases between. CDR3 size: 13 residues. Written as DNA, the CDR3 is TGTGCCAGCGGATTGGGAGTAGGGGGGCGAGCTTTCTTT. Its protein is CASGLGVGGRAFF.

The chain recombines TRBV11-3 with TRBJ2-3; 8 bases fit TRBD2. The trim removed 5 bases at V and 0 bases at J, leaving 7 bases unmatched. The germline V gene encodes CDR1 SGHNT and CDR2 YENEEA. The CDR3 spans 16 residues. CDR3 amino acids: CASSPPAGASTDTQYF. In nucleotides, the CDR3 is TGTGCCAGCAGCCCCCCAGCGGGGGCTAGCACAGATACGCAGTATTTT.

The table lists this clone with a few counts. The chain is built from TRBV6-8 and TRBJ1-1; D unresolved. V was cut by 5 bases and J by 0 bases, with 7 bases left in between. The CDR3 covers 13 residues. Germline V gives CDR1 MNHGY, CDR2 SAAAGT. CDR3 sequence (DNA): TGTGCCAGCAGTGCAGCCCTGAACACTGAAGCTTTCTTT. Its translation: CASSAALNTEAFF.

The chain uses TRBV6-8 and TRBJ2-7; 9 bases fit TRBD1. The ends lost 1 base at V and 5 bases at J; junction bases unmatched: 3. CDR3 length: 14 residues. CDR1 is MNHGY, CDR2 SAAAGT, per germline. Written as DNA, the CDR3 is TGTGCCAGCAGTTACTTACAGGGGGCCGACGAGCAGTACTTC. Its translation is CASSYLQGADEQYF.

This clone showed up just once. The chain links TRBV19 to TRBJ2-7; 8 bases are a match to TRBD2. V was pared by 6 bases and J by 0 bases, with 7 bases of the junction left unmatched. The V gene's germline CDR1 is LNHDA and CDR2 SQIVND (reference sequence). The CDR3 spans 15 residues. The CDR3 reads CASRPTGTSSYEQYF. The CDR3 coding sequence is TGTGCCAGTAGGCCCACCGGGACTAGCTCCTACGAGCAGTACTTC. Full variable domain (rest looked up from reference TRBV19 and TRBJ2-7): DGGITQSPKYLFRKEGQNVTLSCEQNLNHDAMYWYRQDPGQGLRLIYYSQIVNDFQKGDIAEGYSVSREKKESFPLTVTSAQKNPTAFYLCASRPTGTSSYEQYFGPGTRLTVT.

V and J are TRBV6-8 and TRBJ2-7; D might be TRBD2 (6 bases). The germline V gene encodes CDR1 MNHGY and CDR2 SAAAGT. Trimming took 6 bases from V and 6 from J, leaving 24 bases between them. CDR3 length: 16 amino acids. CDR3 sequence reads: CASSSPGRTGVGEQYF. Here the CDR3 DNA reads TGTGCCAGCAGCTCCCCGGGGAGGACGGGAGTCGGCGAGCAGTACTTC.

This sequence joins TRBV28 and TRBJ2-1; the match to TRBD2 covers 8 bases. Germline CDR1 reads MDHEN; CDR2 reads SYDVKM. The CDR3 spans 15 residues. V lost 2 bases, J lost 8 bases, and 8 bases stayed unmatched. CDR3 DNA sequence: TGTGCCAGCAGTTTACCTGTAGCGGGGACCCATGAGCAGTTCTTC. Its translation is CASSLPVAGTHEQFF.

This clone came up a few times. The V call is TRBV6-8, the J call TRBJ2-2; D call uncertain. The V and J ends lost 0 bases and 1 base respectively, with 9 bases between them. The CDR3 totals 16 residues. CDR1 MNHGY and CDR2 SAAAGT come from the germline V gene. The CDR3 loop is CASSYSKVRNTGELFF. The CDR3 DNA reads as TGTGCCAGCAGTTACTCGAAAGTACGGAACACCGGGGAGCTGTTTTTT.

This clone was counted between two and nine times. The V gene is TRBV28, the J gene TRBJ2-2, with TRBD2 identical over 7 bases. CDR3 length equals 14 residues. CDR1 is MDHEN, CDR2 SYDVKM, per germline. With V trimmed by 5 bases and J by 8 bases, 8 bases remained unmatched. The CDR3 spells CASSATSAAGELFF. Written as DNA, the CDR3 is TGTGCCAGCAGTGCAACTAGCGCGGCGGGGGAGCTGTTTTTT.

This clone was counted a few times. V gene TRBV6-8 combines with J gene TRBJ1-1, with 8 bases that match TRBD1. Per the germline V gene, CDR1 is MNHGY and CDR2 is SAAAGT. V shed 6 bases, J shed 11 bases, and the junction held 14 bases outside the gene matches. CDR3 length: 14 residues. The CDR3 sequence: CASSTDQGAIGAFF. Here the CDR3 DNA reads TGTGCCAGCAGCACGGACCAGGGGGCGATCGGGGCTTTCTTT.

This clone occurred a few times. The gene calls are TRBV9 and TRBJ1-5; D not resolved. Germline-derived CDR1 and CDR2 are SGDLS and YYNGEE. The CDR3 spans 14 residues. Trimming left V 4 bases short and J 11 bases short, with 19 bases between. DNA of the CDR3: TGTGCCAGCAGCCCCCGGCCTGATATCAGCACCCAGCATTTT. Amino acid sequence: CASSPRPDISTQHF.

The V call is TRBV19, the J call TRBJ2-1; no firm D call. Trimming took 4 bases from V and 0 from J, leaving 10 bases between them. Germline-derived CDR1 and CDR2 are LNHDA and SQIVND (reference sequence). This CDR3 contains 15 residues. CDR3 sequence: CASSNGRSSYNEQFF. DNA of the CDR3: TGTGCCAGTAGTAACGGAAGGAGCTCCTACAATGAGCAGTTCTTC.

The chain links TRBV11-3 to TRBJ2-2; D remains ambiguous. V lost 3 bases and J 7 bases, leaving 12 bases between the germline ends. The CDR3 sequence is 14 residues long. Germline lookup yields CDR1 SGHNT and CDR2 YENEEA. The CDR3 nucleotides read TGTGCCAGCAGCTTTGCACGAGATAACGGGGAGCTGTTTTTT. It specifies CASSFARDNGELFF.

The chain carries TRBV6-8 and TRBJ1-1; D ambiguous. This CDR3 has 15 amino acids. Trimming took off 5 bases at V and 7 bases at J, with 20 bases between the two ends. Germline V CDR1 and CDR2: MNHGY, SAAAGT. The CDR3 nucleotides are TGTGCCAGCAGTGACCCCCATCGCGGTATTGTTGAAGCTTTCTTT. Protein: CASSDPHRGIVEAFF.

This clone was detected only a few times. This chain links TRBV6-8 with TRBJ1-5, with 7 bases fitting TRBD1. Germline values: CDR1 MNHGY, CDR2 SAAAGT. This CDR3 has 12 residues. V lost 8 bases to trimming and J lost 7 bases; unmatched junction nucleotides: 5. DNA of the CDR3: TGTGCCAGCCGAGCAGGGGGACAGCCCCAGCATTTT. It yields the protein CASRAGGQPQHF.